This T cell receptor beta chain was sequenced in a study of blood T cell repertoires in COVID-19. Study details: Nucleic acid was either cDNA or gDNA, and it came from T cells, B-cell-depleted T cells, or PBMCs.

Authors' data handling: Amplification of reference gene primers was used by the study to estimate nucleated cell counts. Sequencing was performed with immunoSEQ multiplex PCR; in TCRdb, only in-frame clones are kept and a portion is missing. The V and J calls and clone size come from that table; D and trimming were worked out from the DNA. The sample yields 150,000 or so clones, 80% to 90% seen once. Seattle participants joined during active infection and were tracked over time. This receptor was identified in a man aged 18 to 29 with COVID-19, enrolled during active disease. The sample consisted of peripheral blood.

For the CDR3, the DNA is TGTGCCACCAGCAGAGATCGGCGGGAGGGCCCTAACACCGGGGAGCTGTTTTTT. Protein: CATSRDRREGPNTGELFF. The rearrangement joins TRBV15 to TRBJ2-2; 9 bases map to TRBD2. The CDR3 contains 18 residues. Germline V gene sequence: CDR1 LNHNV, CDR2 YYDKDF (reference sequence). J was trimmed by 2 bases and V by 0 bases; bases with no gene match: 7. Together with reference TRBV15 and TRBJ2-2, the CDR3 gives the full variable domain: DAMVIQNPRYQVTQFGKPVTLSCSQTLNHNVMYWYQQKSSQAPKLLFHYYDKDFNNEADTPDNFQSRRPNTSFCFLDIRSPGLGDTAMYLCATSRDRREGPNTGELFFGEGSRLTVL.